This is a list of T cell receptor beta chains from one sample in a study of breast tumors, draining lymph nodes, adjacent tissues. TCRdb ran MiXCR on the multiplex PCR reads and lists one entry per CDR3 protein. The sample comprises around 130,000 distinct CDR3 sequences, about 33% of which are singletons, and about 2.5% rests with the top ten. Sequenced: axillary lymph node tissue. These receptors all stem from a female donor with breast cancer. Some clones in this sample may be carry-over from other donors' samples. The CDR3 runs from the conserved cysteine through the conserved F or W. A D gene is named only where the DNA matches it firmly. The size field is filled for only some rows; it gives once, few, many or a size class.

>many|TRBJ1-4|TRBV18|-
CASSLQGREKLFF
TGTGCCAGCTCACTACAGGGAAGAGAAAAACTGTTTTTT
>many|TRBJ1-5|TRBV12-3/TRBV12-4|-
CASKIHGHNQPQHF
TGTGCCAGCAAAATACATGGACACAATCAGCCCCAGCATTTT
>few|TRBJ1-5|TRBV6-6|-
CASSPNPNQPQHF
TGTGCCAGCAGCCCAAACCCCAATCAGCCCCAGCATTTT
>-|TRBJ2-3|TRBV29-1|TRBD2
CSVKGVGLARNTDTQYF
TGCAGCGTGAAAGGGGTAGGACTAGCGAGAAACACAGATACGCAGTATTTT
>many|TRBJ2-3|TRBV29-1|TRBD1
CSVRQGLGTDTQYF
TGCAGCGTTAGACAGGGGTTGGGCACAGATACGCAGTATTTT
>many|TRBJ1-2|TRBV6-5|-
CASSYLSGGTDGYTF
TGTGCCAGCAGTTACCTATCCGGGGGGACCGACGGCTACACCTTC
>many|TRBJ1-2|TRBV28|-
CASSLNVRVTPSDYGYTF
TGTGCCAGCAGTTTGAATGTCAGGGTCACCCCCAGCGACTATGGCTACACCTTC
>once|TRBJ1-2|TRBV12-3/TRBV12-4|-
CASSFPSGSTYGYTF
TGTGCCAGCAGTTTCCCCTCAGGGAGCACCTATGGCTACACCTTC
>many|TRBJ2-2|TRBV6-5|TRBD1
CASRPRQGADTGELFF
TGTGCCAGCAGGCCTCGACAGGGGGCGGACACCGGGGAGCTGTTTTTT
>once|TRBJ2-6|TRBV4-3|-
CASSDRANVLTF
TGCGCCAGCAGCGACAGGGCCAACGTCCTGACTTTC
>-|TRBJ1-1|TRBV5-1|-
CASSLSVSVQTEAFF
TGCGCCAGCAGCTTGTCTGTAAGCGTACAGACTGAAGCTTTCTTT
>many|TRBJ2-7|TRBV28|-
CASRQQGYEQYF
TGTGCCAGCAGGCAACAGGGCTACGAGCAGTACTTC
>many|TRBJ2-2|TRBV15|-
CATSLRGSGELFF
TGTGCCACCAGCCTGCGGGGATCCGGGGAGCTGTTTTTT
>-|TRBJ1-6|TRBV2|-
CASKRAGGSGSPLHF
TGTGCCAGCAAGCGGGCGGGGGGGAGTGGTTCACCCCTCCACTTT
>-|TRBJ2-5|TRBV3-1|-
CASSHGPAQETQYF
TGCGCCAGCTCCCATGGGCCAGCACAAGAGACCCAGTACTTC
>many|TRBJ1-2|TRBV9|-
CASTAEGQGNYGYTF
TGTGCCAGCACCGCTGAGGGTCAGGGCAACTATGGCTACACCTTC
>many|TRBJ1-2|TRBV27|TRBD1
CASSLSGTEPLYGYTF
TGTGCCAGCAGTTTATCTGGGACAGAGCCTCTCTATGGCTACACCTTC